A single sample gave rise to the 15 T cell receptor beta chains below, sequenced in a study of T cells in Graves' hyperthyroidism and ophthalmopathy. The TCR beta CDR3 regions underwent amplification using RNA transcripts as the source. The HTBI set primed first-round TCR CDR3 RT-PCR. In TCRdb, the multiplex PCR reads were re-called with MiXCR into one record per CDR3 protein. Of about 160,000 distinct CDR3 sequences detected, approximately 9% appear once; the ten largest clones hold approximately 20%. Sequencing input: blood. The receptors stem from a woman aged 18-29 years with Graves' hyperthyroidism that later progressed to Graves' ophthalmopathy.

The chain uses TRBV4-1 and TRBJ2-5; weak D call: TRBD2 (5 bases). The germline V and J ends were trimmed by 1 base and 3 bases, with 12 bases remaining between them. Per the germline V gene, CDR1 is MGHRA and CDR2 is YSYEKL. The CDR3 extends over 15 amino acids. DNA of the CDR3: TGCGCCAGCAGCCAAGGGGCCAGCGGTAAAGAGACCCAGTACTTC. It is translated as CASSQGASGKETQYF.

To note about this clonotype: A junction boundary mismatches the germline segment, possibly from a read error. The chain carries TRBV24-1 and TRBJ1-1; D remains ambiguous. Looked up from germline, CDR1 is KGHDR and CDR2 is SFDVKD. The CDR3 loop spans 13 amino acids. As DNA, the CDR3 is TGTGTCACCAGACACTCAGGGAACACTGAAGCTTTCTTT. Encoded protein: CVTRHSGNTEAFF.

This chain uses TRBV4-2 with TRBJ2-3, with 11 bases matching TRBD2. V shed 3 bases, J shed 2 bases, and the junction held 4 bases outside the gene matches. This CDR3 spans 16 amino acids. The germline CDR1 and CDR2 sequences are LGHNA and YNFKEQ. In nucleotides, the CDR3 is TGTGCCAGCAGCCAGAAGACTAGCGGGGACACAGATACGCAGTATTTT. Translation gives CASSQKTSGDTDTQYF.

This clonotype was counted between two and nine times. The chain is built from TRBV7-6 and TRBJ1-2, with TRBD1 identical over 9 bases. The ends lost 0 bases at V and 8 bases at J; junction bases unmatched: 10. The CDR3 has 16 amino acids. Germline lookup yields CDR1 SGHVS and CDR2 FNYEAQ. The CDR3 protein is CASSLAPPTGGRGYTF. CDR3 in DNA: TGTGCCAGCAGCTTAGCCCCCCCGACAGGGGGGAGAGGCTACACCTTC.

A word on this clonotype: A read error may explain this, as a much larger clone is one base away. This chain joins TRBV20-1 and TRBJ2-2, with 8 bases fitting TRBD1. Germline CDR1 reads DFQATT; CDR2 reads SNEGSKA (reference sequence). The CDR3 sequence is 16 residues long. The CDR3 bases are TGCAGTGCTAGTCAGTACATCGACAGGGGAACCGGGGAGCTGCTTTTT. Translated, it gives CSASQYIDRGTGELLF.

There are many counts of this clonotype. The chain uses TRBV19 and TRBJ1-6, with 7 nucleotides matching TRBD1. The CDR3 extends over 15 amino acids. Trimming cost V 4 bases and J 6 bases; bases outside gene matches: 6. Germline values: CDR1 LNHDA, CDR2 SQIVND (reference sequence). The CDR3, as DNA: TGTGCCAGTAGTAGCCGACAGGGAAGTAATTCACCCCTCCACTTT. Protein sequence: CASSSRQGSNSPLHF.

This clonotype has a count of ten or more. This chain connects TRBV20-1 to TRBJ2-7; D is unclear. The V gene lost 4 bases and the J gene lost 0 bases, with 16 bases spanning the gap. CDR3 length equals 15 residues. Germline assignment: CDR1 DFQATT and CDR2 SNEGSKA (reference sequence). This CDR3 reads CSANYPSQTSYEQYF. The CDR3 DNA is TGCAGTGCTAACTACCCGTCTCAAACCTCCTACGAGCAGTACTTC.

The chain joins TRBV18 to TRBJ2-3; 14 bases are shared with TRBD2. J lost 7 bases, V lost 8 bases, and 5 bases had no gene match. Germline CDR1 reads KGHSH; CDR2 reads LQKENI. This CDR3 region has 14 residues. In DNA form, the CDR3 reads TGTGCCAGCACGGGACTAGCGGGAGTTAATACGCAGTATTTT. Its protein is CASTGLAGVNTQYF.

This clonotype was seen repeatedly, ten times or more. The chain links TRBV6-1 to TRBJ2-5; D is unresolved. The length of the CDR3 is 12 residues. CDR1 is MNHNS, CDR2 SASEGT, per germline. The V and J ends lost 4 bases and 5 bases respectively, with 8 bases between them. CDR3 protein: CASSGPLETQYF. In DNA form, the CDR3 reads TGTGCCAGCAGTGGCCCCCTGGAGACCCAGTACTTC.

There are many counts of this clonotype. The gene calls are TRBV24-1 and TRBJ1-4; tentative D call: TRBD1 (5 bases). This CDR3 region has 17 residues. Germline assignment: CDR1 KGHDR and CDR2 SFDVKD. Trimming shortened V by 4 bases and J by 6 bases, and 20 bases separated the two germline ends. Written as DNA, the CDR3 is TGTGCCACCAGTGACCCCCTGGCAGGGTACGGCGATGAAAAACTGTTTTTT. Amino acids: CATSDPLAGYGDEKLFF.

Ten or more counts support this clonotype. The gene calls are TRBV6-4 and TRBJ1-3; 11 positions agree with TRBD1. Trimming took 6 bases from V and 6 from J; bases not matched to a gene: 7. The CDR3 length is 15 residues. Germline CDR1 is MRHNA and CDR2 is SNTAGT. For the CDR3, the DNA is TGTGCCAGCAGGGGCCCGGACAGGGGGCCAAACACCATATATTTT. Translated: CASRGPDRGPNTIYF.

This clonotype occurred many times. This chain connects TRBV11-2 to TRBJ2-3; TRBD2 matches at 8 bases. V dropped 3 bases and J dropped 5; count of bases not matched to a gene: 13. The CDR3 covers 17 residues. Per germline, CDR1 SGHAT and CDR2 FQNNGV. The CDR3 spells CASSFQGLDQIGDTQYF. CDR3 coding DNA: TGTGCCAGCAGCTTCCAGGGACTAGACCAAATCGGAGATACGCAGTATTTT.

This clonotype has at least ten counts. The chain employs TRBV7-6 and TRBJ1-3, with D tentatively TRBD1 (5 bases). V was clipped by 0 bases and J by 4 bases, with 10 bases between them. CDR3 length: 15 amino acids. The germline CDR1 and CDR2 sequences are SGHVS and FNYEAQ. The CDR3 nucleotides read TGTGCCAGCAGCTTAGCGCAGGGAAGGGGAAACACCATATATTTT. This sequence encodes CASSLAQGRGNTIYF.

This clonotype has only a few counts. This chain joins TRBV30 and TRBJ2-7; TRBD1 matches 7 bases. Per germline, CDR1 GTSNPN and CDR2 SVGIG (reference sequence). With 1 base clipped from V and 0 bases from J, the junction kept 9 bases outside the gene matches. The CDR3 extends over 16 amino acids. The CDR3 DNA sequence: TGTGCCTGGAGTGGGTATGAGACAGGGAGCTCCTACGAGCAGTACTTC. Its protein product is CAWSGYETGSSYEQYF.

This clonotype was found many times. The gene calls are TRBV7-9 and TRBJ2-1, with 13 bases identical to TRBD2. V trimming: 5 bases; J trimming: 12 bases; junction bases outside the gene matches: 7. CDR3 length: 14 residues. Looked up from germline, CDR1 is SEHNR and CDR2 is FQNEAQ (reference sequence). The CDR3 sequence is CASSLGTSGIGQFF. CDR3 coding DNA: TGTGCCAGCAGCCTCGGGACTAGCGGGATAGGGCAGTTCTTC.